Listed below are T cell receptor beta chains from one sample, sequenced in a study of Ad26.COV2.S vaccination and SARS-CoV-2 variants. Generated by immunoSEQ multiplex PCR, the TCRdb table keeps only in-frame clones and is missing some. Of roughly 140,000 clones listed, 86% are singletons. Here the sequenced sample was peripheral blood, taken after recovery from COVID-19. The source is a human donor who had recovered from COVID-19. The CDR3 runs from the conserved cysteine through the conserved F or W. D genes are given only for firm matches. Clone size is shown for a subset of rows, as once, few, many or a class of expanded clone.

J gene: TRBJ2-2
V gene: TRBV5-5
D gene: TRBD1
clone size: -
CDR3 protein: CASSIDRGASGELFF
CDR3 DNA: TGTGCCAGCAGCATTGACAGGGGGGCAAGCGGGGAGCTGTTTTTT

J gene: TRBJ2-3
V gene: TRBV4-1
D gene: -
clone size: few
CDR3 protein: CASSQDGPGTSTDTQYF
CDR3 DNA: TGCGCCAGCAGCCAAGATGGTCCAGGGACTAGCACAGATACGCAGTATTTT

J gene: TRBJ1-5
V gene: TRBV19
D gene: -
clone size: -
CDR3 protein: CASSIDRVPGRLNQPQHF
CDR3 DNA: TGTGCCAGTAGTATAGATCGGGTGCCAGGTCGACTCAATCAGCCCCAGCATTTT

J gene: TRBJ2-3
V gene: TRBV25-1
D gene: TRBD1
clone size: -
CDR3 protein: CASSAGQGGRNTQYF
CDR3 DNA: TGTGCCAGCAGTGCGGGACAGGGAGGTAGGAATACGCAGTATTTT

J gene: TRBJ2-5
V gene: TRBV7-2
D gene: -
clone size: -
CDR3 protein: CASSLGALETQYF
CDR3 DNA: TGTGCCAGCAGCTTAGGGGCACTCGAGACCCAGTACTTC

J gene: TRBJ2-2
V gene: TRBV28
D gene: -
clone size: -
CDR3 protein: CASKRAGTGELFF
CDR3 DNA: TGTGCCAGCAAGCGCGCAGGGACCGGGGAGCTGTTTTTT

J gene: TRBJ1-2
V gene: TRBV28
D gene: -
clone size: -
CDR3 protein: CAGTGLGRAPHGYTF
CDR3 DNA: TGTGCCGGCACCGGATTGGGCAGGGCCCCCCATGGCTACACCTTC

J gene: TRBJ2-1
V gene: TRBV19
D gene: TRBD1
clone size: -
CDR3 protein: CASTNRGQYHEQFF
CDR3 DNA: TGTGCCAGTACAAACAGGGGGCAATATCATGAGCAGTTCTTC

J gene: TRBJ2-7
V gene: TRBV5-1
D gene: -
clone size: -
CDR3 protein: CASSLRPSTQYEQYF
CDR3 DNA: TGCGCCAGCAGCTTGAGGCCTTCGACCCAATACGAGCAGTACTTC

J gene: TRBJ2-5
V gene: TRBV7-9
D gene: -
clone size: -
CDR3 protein: CASSLALGGSQETQYF
CDR3 DNA: TGTGCCAGCAGCTTAGCGCTTGGGGGGTCGCAAGAGACCCAGTACTTC

J gene: TRBJ1-2
V gene: TRBV4-3
D gene: -
clone size: few
CDR3 protein: CASSQVMSPDGFYGYTF
CDR3 DNA: TGCGCCAGCAGCCAAGTAATGTCACCCGACGGATTTTATGGCTACACCTTC

J gene: TRBJ2-1
V gene: TRBV6-5
D gene: -
clone size: -
CDR3 protein: CASSYSRGAQFF
CDR3 DNA: TGTGCCAGCAGTTACTCCCGTGGGGCGCAGTTCTTC

J gene: TRBJ2-7
V gene: TRBV12-5
D gene: -
clone size: -
CDR3 protein: CASGLDAAYEQYF
CDR3 DNA: TGTGCTAGTGGCCTGGACGCAGCCTACGAGCAGTACTTC

J gene: TRBJ2-2
V gene: TRBV19
D gene: TRBD2
clone size: -
CDR3 protein: CASSSSGGGTGELFF
CDR3 DNA: TGTGCCAGTAGTTCTAGCGGGGGAGGAACCGGGGAGCTGTTTTTT

J gene: TRBJ1-2
V gene: TRBV19
D gene: -
clone size: once
CDR3 protein: CASSIRDGYTF
CDR3 DNA: TGTGCCAGTAGTATACGGGATGGCTACACCTTC

J gene: TRBJ2-7
V gene: TRBV6-5
D gene: TRBD2
clone size: once
CDR3 protein: CASSRPGTSSYEQYF
CDR3 DNA: TGTGCCAGCAGCCGCCCCGGGACTAGCTCCTACGAGCAGTACTTC

J gene: TRBJ2-3
V gene: TRBV7-2
D gene: TRBD1
clone size: -
CDR3 protein: CASSLRDRDIDTQYF
CDR3 DNA: TGTGCCAGCAGCTTAAGGGACAGGGACATAGATACGCAGTATTTT

J gene: TRBJ1-5
V gene: TRBV30
D gene: TRBD1
clone size: -
CDR3 protein: CAWSTDRGVPQHF
CDR3 DNA: TGTGCCTGGAGTACCGACAGGGGCGTGCCCCAGCATTTT

J gene: TRBJ2-3
V gene: TRBV15
D gene: -
clone size: -
CDR3 protein: CATSRDMGTLNQYF
CDR3 DNA: TGTGCCACCAGCAGAGATATGGGGACCCTCAATCAGTATTTT

J gene: TRBJ2-2
V gene: TRBV11-3
D gene: -
clone size: -
CDR3 protein: CASSTSGTANTGELFF
CDR3 DNA: TGTGCCAGCAGTACCTCCGGGACGGCGAACACCGGGGAGCTGTTTTTT

J gene: TRBJ1-1
V gene: TRBV7-8
D gene: -
clone size: -
CDR3 protein: CASSFWQGGAEAFF
CDR3 DNA: TGTGCCAGCAGCTTTTGGCAGGGTGGGGCTGAAGCTTTCTTT

J gene: TRBJ2-6
V gene: TRBV9
D gene: -
clone size: -
CDR3 protein: CASSVEQSGANVLTF
CDR3 DNA: TGTGCCAGCAGCGTAGAACAATCTGGGGCCAACGTCCTGACTTTC